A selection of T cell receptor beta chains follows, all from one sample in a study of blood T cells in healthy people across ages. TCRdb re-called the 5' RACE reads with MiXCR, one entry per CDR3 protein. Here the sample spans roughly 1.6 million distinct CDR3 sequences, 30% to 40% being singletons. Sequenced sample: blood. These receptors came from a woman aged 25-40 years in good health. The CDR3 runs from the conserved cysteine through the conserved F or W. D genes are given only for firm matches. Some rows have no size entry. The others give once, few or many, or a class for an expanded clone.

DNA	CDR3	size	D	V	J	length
TGTGCCAGCAGTGATCAAGGGACAGGGGCCGCGTACGAGCAGTACTTC	CASSDQGTGAAYEQYF	.	TRBD1	TRBV27	TRBJ2-7	16
TGTGCCAGCAGTTACAGGGCGGACTATGACTACACCTTC	CASSYRADYDYTF	.	.	TRBV28	TRBJ1-2	13
TGCGCCAGCAGCCAAGATTTGAAGGGAGGGACCTATGGCTACACCTTC	CASSQDLKGGTYGYTF	.	.	TRBV4-1	TRBJ1-2	16
TGTGCCAGCAGCTTAGCGACACGACGAGGACAGGGTTATTCACCCCTCCACTTT	CASSLATRRGQGYSPLHF	few	TRBD1	TRBV7-8	TRBJ1-6	18
TGTGCCAGCAGCAACAACCCAGGGGGGACCTACAATGAGCAGTTCTTC	CASSNNPGGTYNEQFF	.	.	TRBV6-5	TRBJ2-1	16
TGTGCCAGCAGCTCGACAGGGAGGAAGGCAGATACGCAGTATTTT	CASSSTGRKADTQYF	.	.	TRBV21-1	TRBJ2-3	15
TGCGCCAGCAGCTTGAGCAGAGGGTCAGGTTCTCCCTACGAGCAGTACTTC	CASSLSRGSGSPYEQYF	.	.	TRBV5-1	TRBJ2-7	17
TGCGCCAGCAGCCGAGAAGGTCCTTACACTGAAGCTTTCTTT	CASSREGPYTEAFF	.	.	TRBV4-1	TRBJ1-1	14
TGTGCCAGCGCAACGAGGAGGGAGAGCGGCATGCAGTACTTC	CASATRRESGMQYF	many	.	TRBV9	TRBJ2-5	14
TGTGCCAGCGGCCGGACTAGCGGGGGGGGAGAGACCCAGTACTTC	CASGRTSGGGETQYF	few	TRBD2	TRBV7-2	TRBJ2-5	15
TGTGCCAGCAGCCAGAGCGGGAGATACGAGCAGTACTTC	CASSQSGRYEQYF	many	TRBD2	TRBV28	TRBJ2-7	13
TGCAGTGCCCCCGGTACTGGGGGACCCTATGGCTACACCTTC	CSAPGTGGPYGYTF	.	.	TRBV20-1	TRBJ1-2	14
TGCGCCAGCAGCTCCGCGGCGGGCTACAATGAGCAGTTCTTC	CASSSAAGYNEQFF	few	.	TRBV5-1	TRBJ2-1	14
TGTGCCCGGGACGGCGGGACAGACGGGTCCGAGCAGTACTTC	CARDGGTDGSEQYF	.	.	TRBV30	TRBJ2-7	14
TGTGCCAGCAGCTACTCGGGACTAGCGGGAGGCGAGCAGTACTTC	CASSYSGLAGGEQYF	.	TRBD2	TRBV7-2	TRBJ2-7	15
TGTGCCAGCAGTTCGAGTAGCGGGAGGGCCCGAGGGGAGACCCAGTACTTC	CASSSSSGRARGETQYF	few	TRBD2	TRBV28	TRBJ2-5	17
TGCAGTGCTAGAGAGGAGGTACTGGAGACCCAGTACTTC	CSAREEVLETQYF	.	.	TRBV20-1	TRBJ2-5	13